The text below deals with one TCR beta chain. The RNA, 0.5 to 1 ug, was put through reverse transcription using random hexamers. Amplification of TCR beta CDR3 was carried out by immunoSEQ multiplex PCR, which covered 54 Vbeta and 13 Jbeta segments. One entry per CDR3 protein results from TCRdb running MiXCR on the immunoSEQ multiplex PCR reads. Of 250,000 to 300,000 distinct CDR3 sequences in the sample, over 75% were seen once. This specimen belongs to a study of CD8 T cells in Susac syndrome. The V gene lost 0 bases and the J gene lost 1 base, with 5 bases spanning the gap. The CDR3 is 13 amino acids. Germline loops: CDR1 SGDLS, CDR2 YYNGEE.

The TCR comes from a human donor with multiple sclerosis. The chain carries TRBV9 and TRBJ2-7; D is undetermined. Sequenced material: CD8+ T cells from PBMCs. As DNA, the CDR3 is TGTGCCAGCAGCGTAGCGCCTTCCTACGAGCAGTACTTC. Encoded protein: CASSVAPSYEQYF. Combining the CDR3 with reference TRBV9 and TRBJ2-7 gives the whole variable domain DSGVTQTPKHLITATGQRVTLRCSPRSGDLSVYWYQQSLDQGLQFLIQYYNGEERAKGNILERFSAQQFPDLHSELNLSSLELGDSALYFCASSVAPSYEQYFGPGTRLTVT.